This T cell receptor beta chain derives from a study of shared clonotypes between healthy human individuals. Study-level points and caveats: The study's rarefaction showed incomplete sorted-subset sequencing despite large depth. Estimated richness values were generally larger in naive subsets than in memory subsets.

As to this clone: Its specificity is not known.

Naive CD8 cells were CD45RO-negative, positively selected for CCR7, excluding terminally differentiated effector memory CD45RA+ cells. Authors' processing steps: From ImmunoSEQ came sequences covering only the junction and carrying no quality scores, so filtering differed. Measured with immunoSEQ multiplex PCR; TCRdb has only the in-frame clones, and not every one. V and J calls and clone size are given by that table; D and trimming were obtained from the DNA. Of 560,000 or so clones in the sample, 95% to 97% were seen once. The receptor comes from a woman in her thirties in good health. The specimen was naive CD8+ T cells sorted from blood.

CDR3 region: CASSLAPSYSYSGNTIYF. CDR3 nucleotide sequence: TGTGCCAGCAGCTTAGCGCCGTCCTACAGCTACTCTGGAAACACCATATATTTT. The chain has TRBV7-9 and TRBJ1-3, with D unresolved. The CDR3 is 18 amino acids. CDR1 is SEHNR and CDR2 is FQNEAQ in the germline V gene (reference sequence). V dropped 0 bases and J dropped 0 bases, with 15 bases sitting between them.